These 27 T cell receptor beta chains originate from one sample sequenced in a study of cytomegalovirus exposure and HLA in healthy donors. 13 Jbeta primers and 60 Vbeta primers were used for the PCR. Profiled with immunoSEQ multiplex PCR; TCRdb holds only in-frame clones, not every one. The profile shows 95,000 to 110,000 clones, roughly 85% of them singletons. The source material was PBMCs. The receptors were sampled from a man aged 55 to 70 in good health and CMV-seropositive.

The V gene is TRBV10-3, the J gene TRBJ2-7; D unresolved. The CDR3 length is 13 residues. Trimming left V 0 bases short and J 6 bases short, with 9 bases between. Looked up from germline, CDR1 is ENHRY and CDR2 is SYGVKD. CDR3 coding DNA: TGTGCCATCAGTGAGTCCGGCGGTGTCGAGCAGTACTTC. Protein sequence: CAISESGGVEQYF.

This chain connects TRBV6-5 to TRBJ1-5; 8 nucleotides line up with TRBD1. This CDR3 contains 15 residues. Germline loops: CDR1 MNHEY, CDR2 SVGAGI. V lost 6 bases and J lost 1; bases outside the gene matches: 5. This CDR3 is CASRTGGRSNQPQHF. CDR3 sequence (DNA): TGTGCCAGCAGAACAGGGGGAAGGAGCAATCAGCCCCAGCATTTT.

V gene TRBV30 combines with J gene TRBJ1-2, with D hard to call. V was shortened by 4 bases and J by 2 bases, with 11 bases between the two germline ends. The CDR3 extends over 13 amino acids. Germline V gene lookup returns CDR1 GTSNPN and CDR2 SVGIG (reference sequence). Here the CDR3 DNA reads TGTGCCTGGATCGGCGACAAGAACTATGGCTACACCTTC. Its protein is CAWIGDKNYGYTF. The full variable domain, its missing parts supplied by reference TRBV30 and TRBJ1-2, is SQTIHQWPATLVQPVGSPLSLECTVEGTSNPNLYWYRQAAGRGLQLLFYSVGIGQISSEVPQNLSASRPQDRQFILSSKKLLLSDSGFYLCAWIGDKNYGYTFGSGTRLTVV.

J is TRBJ2-3 and V is TRBV4-2, with 8 bases aligning to TRBD1. The length of the CDR3 is 16 residues. From germline, CDR1 is LGHNA and CDR2 YNFKEQ. The trim removed 4 bases at V and 4 bases at J, leaving 10 bases unmatched. The CDR3 DNA follows: TGTGCCAGCAGCCTTTTTCCGGGACAGGAGGCAGATACGCAGTATTTT. As protein: CASSLFPGQEADTQYF.

A note on this clone: Germline and junction disagree at one end, which may indicate a read error. J is TRBJ2-5 and V is TRBV6-6; TRBD1 aligns across 7 bases. This CDR3 region has 12 residues. From germline, CDR1 is MNHNY and CDR2 SVGAGI (reference sequence). The CDR3 DNA sequence: TGTGCCAGCAGTTACTCGGAAGGACAGGCCAACTTC. The encoded protein is CASSYSEGQANF.

V is TRBV7-3 and J is TRBJ2-1; 9 nucleotides align to TRBD1. The CDR3 is made up of 16 amino acids. The junction had 12 bases not matched to a gene; V was cut back by 6 bases and J by 6 bases. The germline V gene has CDR1 SGHTA and CDR2 FQGTGA. CDR3 in amino acids: CASSYGDRVLGNEQFF. Here the CDR3 DNA reads TGTGCCAGCAGTTACGGGGACAGGGTCCTTGGCAATGAGCAGTTCTTC.

Remarks on this clone: Other DNA sequences in this sample translate to the same CDR3. V usage is TRBV4-3 and J usage is TRBJ2-7; 7 nucleotides line up with TRBD1. Germline trimming cut 3 bases from V and 5 bases from J; bases unmatched to any gene: 4. The CDR3 loop spans 13 amino acids. Germline CDR1 reads LGHNA; CDR2 reads YSLEER. DNA of the CDR3: TGCGCCAGCAGCCATCTAACAGGGGACGAGCAGTACTTC. Translating it yields CASSHLTGDEQYF.

The V call is TRBV18, the J call TRBJ1-3; 8 nucleotides match TRBD1. V lost 3 bases and J lost 3; bases outside the gene matches: 4. Germline CDR1 and CDR2: KGHSH and LQKENI. There are 15 residues in the CDR3. Here the CDR3 DNA reads TGTGCCAGCTCACCTGAGACAGGGGATGGAAACACCATATATTTT. Translation: CASSPETGDGNTIYF.

This sequence joins TRBV10-1 and TRBJ2-1, with D perhaps TRBD2 (6 bases). Germline V gene data show CDR1 as WNHNN and CDR2 as SYGVQD (reference sequence). The CDR3 has 11 amino acids. V lost 8 bases, J lost 10 bases, and 12 bases lay in between. CDR3 bases: TGCGCCAGCGGTGTCGCGGGGGAGCAGTTCTTC. The encoded protein is CASGVAGEQFF.

V usage is TRBV9 and J usage is TRBJ2-7, with D unresolved. There are 15 residues in the CDR3. Trimming removed 0 bases at V and 3 bases at J, with 13 bases between. Germline CDR1 is SGDLS and CDR2 is YYNGEE. The CDR3 here is CASSVDPDTIYEQYF. The CDR3 coding sequence is TGTGCCAGCAGCGTAGACCCAGATACAATCTACGAGCAGTACTTC.

This sequence joins TRBV5-4 and TRBJ2-2, with 12 nucleotides matching TRBD2. CDR3 length: 16 residues. The V segment lost 0 bases and the J segment 8 bases; nucleotides outside the gene matches: 5. CDR1 is SGHNT, CDR2 YYREEE, per germline (reference sequence). CDR3: CASSLGLAGGWGELFF. In DNA, the CDR3 is TGTGCCAGCAGCTTGGGTCTAGCGGGGGGGTGGGGGGAGCTGTTTTTT.

This chain connects TRBV9 to TRBJ2-7; 8 bases fit TRBD2. This CDR3 comprises 19 residues. V trimming: 3 bases; J trimming: 0 bases; junction bases outside the gene matches: 17. Germline loops: CDR1 SGDLS, CDR2 YYNGEE. CDR3 in amino acids: CASSAGGGGPICCSYEQYF. For the CDR3, the DNA is TGTGCCAGCAGCGCGGGGGGGGGCGGTCCAATCTGCTGCTCCTACGAGCAGTACTTC.

The gene calls are TRBV9 and TRBJ2-7; TRBD2 matches at 12 bases. V was pared by 4 bases and J by 2 bases, with 4 bases of the junction left unmatched. Germline loops: CDR1 SGDLS, CDR2 YYNGEE. The CDR3 runs to 15 residues. CDR3 residues: CASSRASGGAYEQYF. Here the CDR3 DNA reads TGTGCCAGCAGCAGAGCTAGCGGGGGGGCCTACGAGCAGTACTTC.

The chain has TRBV5-1 and TRBJ1-5; possible D gene TRBD1, 6 bases. Germline V lookup: CDR1 SGHRS, CDR2 YFSETQ. This CDR3 has 13 residues. Trimming removed 3 bases at V and 4 bases at J, with 8 bases between. CDR3 in amino acids: CASSSQGNQPQHF. CDR3 nucleotide sequence: TGCGCCAGCAGCTCACAGGGAAATCAGCCCCAGCATTTT.

This clone was detected only once. The chain combines TRBV6-1 with TRBJ2-3; maybe TRBD1 (6 bases). From germline, CDR1 is MNHNS and CDR2 SASEGT. The V and J ends lost 1 base and 4 bases respectively, with 12 bases between them. This CDR3 is built from 15 residues. The CDR3 region has the DNA TGTGCCAGCAGTGAAGTACAGGGTCGGGCAGATACGCAGTATTTT. As protein: CASSEVQGRADTQYF.

This chain uses TRBV5-1 with TRBJ2-7, with a weak D call TRBD1 (6 bases). Per germline, CDR1 SGHRS and CDR2 YFSETQ. This CDR3 region has 13 residues. Trimming stripped 4 bases from V and 7 bases from J, with 15 bases between. The CDR3 DNA is TGCGCCAGCAGCGGATGGGGGCCGGGGGAGCAGTACTTC. It is translated as CASSGWGPGEQYF.

The chain joins TRBV7-2 to TRBJ2-1; 10 nucleotides match TRBD2. The V gene end was trimmed by 0 bases and the J gene end by 10 bases; junction bases not matched to a gene: 18. The CDR3 runs to 19 residues. Germline V lookup: CDR1 SGHTA, CDR2 FQGNSA. The CDR3 region has the DNA TGTGCCAGCAGCTTAGCGGGACCGAGCGGGGGGGCCTTAAGAGGGGAGCAGTTCTTC. Protein: CASSLAGPSGGALRGEQFF. Using reference TRBV7-2 and TRBJ2-1 for the parts outside the CDR3, the full variable domain is GAGVSQSPSNKVTEKGKDVELRCDPISGHTALYWYRQSLGQGLEFLIYFQGNSAPDKSGLPSDRFSAERTGGSVSTLTIQRTQQEDSAVYLCASSLAGPSGGALRGEQFFGPGTRLTVL.

This chain uses TRBV7-9 with TRBJ2-5, with TRBD2 matching 8 bases. The junction had 16 bases not matched to a gene; V was cut back by 5 bases and J by 11 bases. From germline, CDR1 is SEHNR and CDR2 FQNEAQ (reference sequence). CDR3 size: 15 residues. CDR3 protein: CASSDLPGLGGEQYF. Written as DNA, the CDR3 is TGTGCCAGCAGCGATTTACCGGGACTAGGTGGAGAGCAGTACTTC.

The J gene is TRBJ2-7, the V gene TRBV11-2; 10 nucleotides agree with TRBD1. V lost 6 bases and J lost 1; bases outside the gene matches: 6. There are 15 residues in the CDR3. Germline V CDR1 and CDR2: SGHAT, FQNNGV. The CDR3 spells CASRTPGQGSYEQYF. DNA for the CDR3: TGTGCCAGCAGAACACCGGGACAGGGGTCCTACGAGCAGTACTTC.

CDR3 residues: CASSGQGLDSYNSPLHF. The DNA for the CDR3 is TGTGCCAGCAGCGGACAGGGTCTGGACTCCTATAATTCACCCCTCCACTTT. The chain carries TRBV21-1 and TRBJ1-6; the table's D call, TRBD1, was not checked against the DNA. TRBV21-1 is designated a pseudogene. The CDR3 has 17 amino acids.

A few counts support this clone. The J gene is TRBJ1-1, the V gene TRBV5-1, with D possibly being TRBD1 (5 bases). The V gene lost 6 bases and the J gene lost 0 bases, with 12 bases spanning the gap. The CDR3 is 14 amino acids. Germline V CDR1 and CDR2: SGHRS, YFSETQ. CDR3 DNA sequence: TGCGCCAGCAAAATGACAGATATGAACACTGAAGCTTTCTTT. It encodes CASKMTDMNTEAFF.

This chain joins TRBV4-1 and TRBJ1-6, with D perhaps matching TRBD1 (6 bases). This CDR3 comprises 15 residues. V lost 0 bases and J lost 6, with 9 bases in between. Germline V CDR1 and CDR2: MGHRA, YSYEKL. The CDR3 protein is CASSQEGRGNSPLHF. DNA for the CDR3: TGCGCCAGCAGCCAAGAGGGCAGGGGTAATTCACCCCTCCACTTT.

V gene TRBV19 combines with J gene TRBJ2-5; tentative D call: TRBD1 (5 bases). Between the trimmed V and J ends, which lost 2 bases and 5 bases, there was a span of 15 bases. Germline assignment: CDR1 LNHDA and CDR2 SQIVND (reference sequence). CDR3 length: 15 residues. CDR3 in DNA: TGTGCCAGTAGTATACAGGGTGGCGTAAGGGAGACCCAGTACTTC. The encoded protein is CASSIQGGVRETQYF. The variable domain in full, with the rest retrieved from reference TRBV19 and TRBJ2-5, is DGGITQSPKYLFRKEGQNVTLSCEQNLNHDAMYWYRQDPGQGLRLIYYSQIVNDFQKGDIAEGYSVSREKKESFPLTVTSAQKNPTAFYLCASSIQGGVRETQYFGPGTRLLVL.

The chain is built from TRBV2 and TRBJ2-7, with 11 bases identical to TRBD1. Germline CDR1 and CDR2: SNHLY and FYNNEI. The CDR3 totals 13 residues. After removal of 6 bases from V and 2 bases from J, the junction contained 0 bases not matched to a gene. The chain's CDR3 is CASRGQGAYEQYF. Here the CDR3 DNA reads TGTGCCAGCAGGGGACAGGGGGCCTACGAGCAGTACTTC.

CDR3 coding DNA: TGTGCCAGCAGCAAAGGGGGCAGACGGGGGGAGACCCAGTACTTC. It codes for CASSKGGRRGETQYF. The genes are TRBV21-1 and TRBJ2-5; the table calls TRBD2, which could not be checked here. TRBV21-1 is a known pseudogene. The CDR3 has 15 amino acids.

CDR3 sequence: CASSLAGGAYSYEQYF. Here the CDR3 DNA reads TGCGCCAGCAGCTTGGCAGGCGGGGCCTACTCCTACGAGCAGTACTTC. This chain links TRBV5-1 with TRBJ2-7, with D maybe TRBD2 (6 bases). Trimming left V 0 bases short and J 0 bases short, with 13 bases between. Looked up from germline, CDR1 is SGHRS and CDR2 is YFSETQ. This CDR3 has 16 residues.

V usage is TRBV5-1 and J usage is TRBJ1-4; no firm D call. The V gene's germline CDR1 is SGHRS and CDR2 YFSETQ. The CDR3 extends over 16 amino acids. Trimming removed 2 bases at V and 2 bases at J, with 13 bases between. CDR3 nucleotide sequence: TGCGCCAGCAGCTTACTTCTCGGAGCGACTAATGAAAAACTGTTTTTT. Protein: CASSLLLGATNEKLFF.